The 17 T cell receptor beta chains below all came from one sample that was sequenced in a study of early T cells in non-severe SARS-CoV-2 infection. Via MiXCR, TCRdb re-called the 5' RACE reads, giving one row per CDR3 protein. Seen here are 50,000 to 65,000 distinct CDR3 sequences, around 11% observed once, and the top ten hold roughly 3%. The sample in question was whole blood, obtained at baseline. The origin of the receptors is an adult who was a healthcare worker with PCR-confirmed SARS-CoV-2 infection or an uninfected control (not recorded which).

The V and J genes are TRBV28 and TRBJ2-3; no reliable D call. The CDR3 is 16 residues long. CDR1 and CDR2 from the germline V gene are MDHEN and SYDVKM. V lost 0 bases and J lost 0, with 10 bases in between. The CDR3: CASSLWVPGSTDTQYF. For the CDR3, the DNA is TGTGCCAGCAGTTTATGGGTGCCAGGAAGCACAGATACGCAGTATTTT.

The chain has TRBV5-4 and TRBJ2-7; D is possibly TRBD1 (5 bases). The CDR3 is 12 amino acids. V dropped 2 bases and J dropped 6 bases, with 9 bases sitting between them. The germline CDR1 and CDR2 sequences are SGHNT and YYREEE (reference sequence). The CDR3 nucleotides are TGTGCCAGCAGCTTAGGGGAAGGCGAGCAGTACTTC. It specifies CASSLGEGEQYF.

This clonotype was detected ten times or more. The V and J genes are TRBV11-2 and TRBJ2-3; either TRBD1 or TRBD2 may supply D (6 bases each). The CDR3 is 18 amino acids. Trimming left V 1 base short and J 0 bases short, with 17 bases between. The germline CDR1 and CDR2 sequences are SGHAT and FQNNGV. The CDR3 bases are TGTGCCAGCAGCTTAGGTCTCAAGGGGGGCTGGAGCACAGATACGCAGTATTTT. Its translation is CASSLGLKGGWSTDTQYF.

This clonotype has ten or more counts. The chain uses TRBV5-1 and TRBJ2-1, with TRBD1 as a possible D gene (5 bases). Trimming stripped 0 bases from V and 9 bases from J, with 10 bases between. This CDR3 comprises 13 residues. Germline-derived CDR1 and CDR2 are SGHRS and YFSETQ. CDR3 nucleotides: TGCGCCAGCAGCTTGGCCTTAGGGGTTGAGCAGTTCTTC. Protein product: CASSLALGVEQFF.

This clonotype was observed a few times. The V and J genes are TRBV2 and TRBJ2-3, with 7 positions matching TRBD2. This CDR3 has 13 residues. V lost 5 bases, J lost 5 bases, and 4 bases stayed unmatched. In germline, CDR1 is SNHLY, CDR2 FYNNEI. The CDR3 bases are TGTGCCAGCAGTCGAGGACTAGTAGATACGCAGTATTTT. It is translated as CASSRGLVDTQYF.

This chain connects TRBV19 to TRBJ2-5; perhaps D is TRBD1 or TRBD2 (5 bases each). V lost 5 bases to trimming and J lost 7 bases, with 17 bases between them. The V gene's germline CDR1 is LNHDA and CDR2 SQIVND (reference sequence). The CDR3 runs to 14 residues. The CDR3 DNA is TGTGCCAGTAGTTACCAGAGGGGCCAGACGACCCAGTACTTC. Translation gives CASSYQRGQTTQYF.

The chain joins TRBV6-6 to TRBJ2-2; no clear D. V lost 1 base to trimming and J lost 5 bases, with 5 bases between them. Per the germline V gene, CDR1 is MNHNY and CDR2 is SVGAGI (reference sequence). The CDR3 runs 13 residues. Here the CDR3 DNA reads TGTGCCAGCAGTTACTTGGCTACCGGGGAGCTGTTTTTT. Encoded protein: CASSYLATGELFF.

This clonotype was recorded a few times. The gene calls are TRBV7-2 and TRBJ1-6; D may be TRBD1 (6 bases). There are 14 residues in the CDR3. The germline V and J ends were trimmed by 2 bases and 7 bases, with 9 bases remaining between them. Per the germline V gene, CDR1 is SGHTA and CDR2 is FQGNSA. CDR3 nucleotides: TGTGCCAGCAGCTTACTGGGGGGCAATTCACCCCTCCACTTT. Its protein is CASSLLGGNSPLHF.

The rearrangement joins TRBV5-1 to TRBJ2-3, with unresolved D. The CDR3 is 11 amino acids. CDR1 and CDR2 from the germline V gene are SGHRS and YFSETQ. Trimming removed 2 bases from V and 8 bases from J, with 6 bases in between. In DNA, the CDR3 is TGCGCCAGCAGCTTCAAGGGTACGCAGTATTTT. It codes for CASSFKGTQYF.

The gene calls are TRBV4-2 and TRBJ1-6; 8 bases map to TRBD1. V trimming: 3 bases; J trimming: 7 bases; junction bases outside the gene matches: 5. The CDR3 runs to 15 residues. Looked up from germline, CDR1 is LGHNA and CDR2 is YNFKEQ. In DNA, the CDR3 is TGTGCCAGCAGCCACGGACAGGGAGTGAATTCACCCCTCCACTTT. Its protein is CASSHGQGVNSPLHF.

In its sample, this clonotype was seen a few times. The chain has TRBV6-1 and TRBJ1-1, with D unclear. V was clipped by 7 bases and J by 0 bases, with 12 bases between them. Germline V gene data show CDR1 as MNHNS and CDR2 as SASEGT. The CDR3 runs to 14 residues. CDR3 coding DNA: TGTGCCAGCACCCAGCCAATTATGAACACTGAAGCTTTCTTT. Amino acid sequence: CASTQPIMNTEAFF.

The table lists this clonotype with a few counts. The CDR3 loop is CSVGAGVSTDTQYF. DNA of the CDR3: TGCAGCGTTGGGGCAGGGGTAAGCACAGATACGCAGTATTTT. The chain is built from TRBV29-1 and TRBJ2-3; D is possibly TRBD1 (6 bases). Germline V CDR1 and CDR2: SQVTM, ANQGSEA. Trimming pared 4 bases from V and 0 bases from J, leaving 11 bases between. There are 14 residues in the CDR3.

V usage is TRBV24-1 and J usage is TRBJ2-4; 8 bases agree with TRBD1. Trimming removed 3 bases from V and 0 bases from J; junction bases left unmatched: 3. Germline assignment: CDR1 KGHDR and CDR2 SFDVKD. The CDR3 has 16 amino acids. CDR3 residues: CATSDHRGKAKNIQYF. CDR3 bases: TGTGCCACCAGTGATCACAGGGGGAAAGCCAAAAACATTCAGTACTTC.

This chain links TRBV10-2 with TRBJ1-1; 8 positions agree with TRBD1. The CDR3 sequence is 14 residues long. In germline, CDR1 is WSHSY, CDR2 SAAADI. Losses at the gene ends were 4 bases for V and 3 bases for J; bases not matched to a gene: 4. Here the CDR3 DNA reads TGCGCCAGCAGTGCCTGGACAGGGCACACTGAAGCTTTCTTT. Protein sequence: CASSAWTGHTEAFF.

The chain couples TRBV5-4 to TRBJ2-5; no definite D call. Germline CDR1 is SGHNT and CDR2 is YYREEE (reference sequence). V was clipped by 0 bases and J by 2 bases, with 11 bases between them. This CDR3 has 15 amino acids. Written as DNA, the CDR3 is TGTGCCAGCAGCTTGGACCCGGTTCCGCAAGAGACCCAGTACTTC. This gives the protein CASSLDPVPQETQYF.

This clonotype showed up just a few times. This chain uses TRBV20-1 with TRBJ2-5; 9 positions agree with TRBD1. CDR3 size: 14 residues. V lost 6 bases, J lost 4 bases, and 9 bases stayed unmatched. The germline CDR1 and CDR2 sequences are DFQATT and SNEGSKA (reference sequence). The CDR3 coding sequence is TGCAGTGCCGTCCCGACAGGGGGAAGAGAGACCCAGTACTTC. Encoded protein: CSAVPTGGRETQYF.

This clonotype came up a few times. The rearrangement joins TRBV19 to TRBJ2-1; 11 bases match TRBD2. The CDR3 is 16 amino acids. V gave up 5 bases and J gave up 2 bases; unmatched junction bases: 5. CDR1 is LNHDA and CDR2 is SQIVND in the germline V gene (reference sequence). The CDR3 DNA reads TGTGCCAGTAGTGGAACTAGCGGGGGACCCTACAATGAGCAGTTCTTC. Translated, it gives CASSGTSGGPYNEQFF.